This TCR beta chain was recorded in a study of control samples from healthy donors and cancer patients. Assay used: immunoSEQ multiplex PCR; TCRdb lists only in-frame clones, some missing. The sample records 90,000 or so clones, approximately 90% being singletons. Per germline, CDR1 MNHEY and CDR2 SVGEGT. This CDR3 has 16 amino acids. V was cut by 3 bases and J by 3 bases, with 12 bases left in between. What was sequenced was blood. This chain links TRBV6-2 or TRBV6-3 with TRBJ1-6, with D possibly matching TRBD1 (5 bases). The source of this sequence is a woman aged 45 to 65 in good health. CDR3 amino acids: CASSYLGRRYNSPLHF. The CDR3, as DNA: TGTGCCAGCAGTTATCTGGGACGGCGCTATAATTCACCCCTCCACTTT.